This T cell receptor beta chain was observed in a study of cytomegalovirus exposure and HLA in healthy donors. Background on the study: From HLA-typed donors, an early data release held approximately 85 million unique TCRs.

This PCR relied on a set of 60 Vbeta primers and 13 Jbeta primers. TCRdb's copy holds only in-frame clones and misses some; the assay was immunoSEQ multiplex PCR. The sample consists of 99,000 or so clones, roughly three quarters of them appearing once. In nominal health when sampled, donors likely had unrecorded immune exposures nonetheless. The sample consisted of PBMCs. The TCR sequence derives from a woman aged 40 to 50 in good health and CMV-seronegative.

CDR3 region: CASSQEFLAEHEQFF. Here the CDR3 DNA reads TGCGCCAGCAGCCAGGAATTCCTAGCGGAGCATGAGCAGTTCTTC. The chain links TRBV4-3 to TRBJ2-1; 7 bases fit TRBD2. Germline V gene sequence: CDR1 LGHNA, CDR2 YSLEER. After removal of 3 bases from V and 8 bases from J, the junction contained 10 bases not matched to a gene. The CDR3 totals 15 residues.